This passage covers 29 T cell receptor beta chains from one sample sequenced in a study of T cells in tumors after PD-1 blockade. Some clones are missing from TCRdb's copy, which holds only in-frame ones; the method was immunoSEQ multiplex PCR. The table includes about 15,000 clones, about 80% detected once. The sample here was PBMCs, taken after anti-PD-1 treatment. Receptors were obtained from a human donor with basal cell carcinoma.

V gene TRBV2 combines with J gene TRBJ1-1; unclear D gene. CDR1 SNHLY and CDR2 FYNNEI come from the germline V gene. The CDR3 runs to 15 residues. V lost 5 bases and J lost 0, with 13 bases in between. Written as DNA, the CDR3 is TGTGCCAGCAGTTATCGTAGAACGGTGAACACTGAAGCTTTCTTT. Protein: CASSYRRTVNTEAFF.

The chain uses TRBV2 and TRBJ1-4; weak D call: TRBD1 (6 bases). The CDR3 totals 14 residues. Per germline, CDR1 SNHLY and CDR2 FYNNEI. Trimming pared 5 bases from V and 5 bases from J, leaving 12 bases between. The DNA for the CDR3 is TGTGCCAGCAGTCCTCAGGGGAGGAATGAAAAACTGTTTTTT. This translates into CASSPQGRNEKLFF.

The chain joins TRBV19 to TRBJ2-3; 12 nucleotides agree with TRBD2. In germline, CDR1 is LNHDA, CDR2 SQIVND (reference sequence). The CDR3 loop spans 18 amino acids. J was trimmed by 3 bases and V by 3 bases; bases with no gene match: 10. The CDR3 nucleotides read TGTGCCAGTAGTATCAGACTAGCGGGAGTTACGGGGACAGATACGCAGTATTTT. It is translated as CASSIRLAGVTGTDTQYF.

The rearrangement uses TRBV4-3 and TRBJ2-7, with a weak D call TRBD2 (7 bases). Germline assignment: CDR1 LGHNA and CDR2 YSLEER. V lost 0 bases and J lost 3, with 15 bases in between. The CDR3 totals 16 residues. In DNA, the CDR3 is TGCGCCAGCAGCCAAGATCTTGGGGGGGCCGACTACGAGCAGTACTTC. As protein: CASSQDLGGADYEQYF.

The genes are TRBV6-5 and TRBJ1-5; D ambiguous. Trimming left V 10 bases short and J 7 bases short, with 20 bases between. The CDR3 covers 14 residues. Germline CDR1 reads MNHEY; CDR2 reads SVGAGI. The DNA for the CDR3 is TGTGCCACCGGGTTGGACGGGTCAGAGCAGCCCCAGCATTTT. This encodes CATGLDGSEQPQHF.

The rearrangement joins TRBV5-6 to TRBJ2-3; TRBD2 is a possible D gene (7 bases). With 2 bases removed from V and 1 base from J, the gap between germline ends came to 14 bases. CDR1 is SGHDT and CDR2 is YYEEEE in the germline V gene. The CDR3 is 16 residues long. In DNA form, the CDR3 reads TGTGCCAGCAGCTTAGGCGGGGGCGTTCGCACAGATACGCAGTATTTT. This translates into CASSLGGGVRTDTQYF. Using reference TRBV5-6 and TRBJ2-3 for the parts outside the CDR3, the full variable domain is DAGVTQSPTHLIKTRGQQVTLRCSPKSGHDTVSWYQQALGQGPQFIFQYYEEEERQRGNFPDRFSGHQFPNYSSELNVNALLLGDSALYLCASSLGGGVRTDTQYFGPGTRLTVL.

The genes are TRBV7-9 and TRBJ1-6; perhaps TRBD1 as D (6 bases). Germline loops: CDR1 SEHNR, CDR2 FQNEAQ (reference sequence). There are 18 residues in the CDR3. V gave up 5 bases and J gave up 0 bases, with 17 bases separating them. This chain's CDR3 is CASSPGEGISSYNSPLHF. In DNA form, the CDR3 reads TGTGCCAGCAGCCCAGGGGAGGGGATTAGCTCCTATAATTCACCCCTCCACTTT.

The CDR3 loop reads CASSLVFGELFF. DNA for the CDR3: TGTGCCAGCAGTTTAGTTTTCGGGGAGCTGTTTTTT. The rearrangement joins TRBV12-3 or TRBV12-4 to TRBJ2-2; D unresolved. The V end lost 1 base, the J end lost 7 bases, and 4 bases lay between the germline ends. CDR3 length: 12 residues.

The rearrangement links TRBV14 to TRBJ2-1, with D possibly TRBD1 on 6 matching bases. Germline CDR1 SGHDN, CDR2 FVKESK. This CDR3 is built from 13 residues. Trimming took 6 bases from V and 5 from J, leaving 11 bases between them. The CDR3 DNA is TGTGCCAGCAGTCAACACAGGGACAATGAGCAGTTCTTC. This codes for CASSQHRDNEQFF.

Here the CDR3 reads CASSLTGGTNEKLFF. CDR3 sequence (DNA): TGTGCCAGCAGTTTAACAGGGGGGACTAATGAAAAACTGTTTTTT. The chain combines TRBV27 with TRBJ1-4; TRBD1 agrees at 8 bases. Germline CDR1 is MNHEY and CDR2 is SMNVEV (reference sequence). This CDR3 has 15 amino acids. V was clipped by 2 bases and J by 2 bases; unmatched bases: 1.

The chain uses TRBV3-1 (or the pseudogene TRBV3-2) and TRBJ1-3; D is uncertain. V was trimmed by 4 bases and J by 4 bases, leaving 23 bases between them. Germline V gives CDR1 LGHDT, CDR2 YNNKEL (reference sequence). The CDR3 has 18 amino acids. The CDR3, as DNA: TGTGCCAGCAGCCTCTTACACGTGGAAAAGGTCTCCGGAAACACCATATATTTT. It is translated as CASSLLHVEKVSGNTIYF.

The rearrangement links TRBV24-1 to TRBJ2-1, with TRBD1 matching over 9 bases. V was clipped by 4 bases and J by 8 bases; unmatched bases: 8. Germline V gene data show CDR1 as KGHDR and CDR2 as SFDVKD. The CDR3 consists of 15 residues. The CDR3 sequence: CATSEGDRVLDEQFF. CDR3 coding DNA: TGTGCCACCAGTGAGGGGGACAGGGTGTTGGATGAGCAGTTCTTC.

The chain combines TRBV2 with TRBJ2-1; D unclear. CDR3 size: 13 residues. In germline, CDR1 is SNHLY, CDR2 FYNNEI. Trimming took 7 bases from V and 2 from J, leaving 9 bases between them. CDR3 region: CASTVGTYNEQFF. CDR3 coding DNA: TGTGCCAGCACAGTGGGCACCTACAATGAGCAGTTCTTC. The full variable domain, rest sourced from reference TRBV2 and TRBJ2-1, is EPEVTQTPSHQVTQMGQEVILRCVPISNHLYFYWYRQILGQKVEFLVSFYNNEISEKSEIFDDQFSVERPDGSNFTLKIRSTKLEDSAMYFCASTVGTYNEQFFGPGTRLTVL.

This rearrangement joins TRBV30 to TRBJ2-3; 7 bases fit TRBD1. Germline CDR1 reads GTSNPN; CDR2 reads SVGIG (reference sequence). The ends lost 8 bases at V and 3 bases at J; junction bases unmatched: 8. CDR3 length equals 13 residues. The CDR3 sequence is CARTTGVTDTQYF. CDR3 nucleotide sequence: TGTGCCCGAACCACAGGGGTGACAGATACGCAGTATTTT.

This chain joins TRBV30 and TRBJ2-2; D call uncertain. There are 15 residues in the CDR3. CDR1 and CDR2 (germline): GTSNPN, SVGIG (reference sequence). Trimming shortened V by 0 bases and J by 3 bases, and 11 bases separated the two germline ends. The CDR3 sequence: CAWSVTGADTGELFF. As DNA, the CDR3 is TGTGCCTGGAGTGTAACGGGTGCGGACACCGGGGAGCTGTTTTTT.

This clone was counted between two and nine times. J is TRBJ2-1 and V is TRBV2; TRBD2 matches 10 bases. The J segment lost 8 bases and the V segment lost 4 bases, leaving 8 bases of the junction unmatched. Germline V gene data show CDR1 as SNHLY and CDR2 as FYNNEI. The CDR3 covers 15 residues. This chain's CDR3 is CASSVLAGEGDEQFF. The CDR3 DNA follows: TGTGCCAGCAGTGTTCTAGCGGGAGAGGGGGATGAGCAGTTCTTC.

This chain connects TRBV27 to TRBJ2-7; 7 positions agree with TRBD1. The CDR3 is made up of 15 amino acids. Losses at the gene ends were 2 bases for V and 4 bases for J; bases not matched to a gene: 8. Germline V gene sequence: CDR1 MNHEY, CDR2 SMNVEV (reference sequence). The CDR3 loop reads CASSLTGAQWYEQYF. The DNA for the CDR3 is TGTGCCAGCAGTTTAACAGGGGCACAGTGGTACGAGCAGTACTTC.

The chain is built from TRBV5-6 and TRBJ2-7; D ambiguous. The germline V and J ends were trimmed by 1 base and 1 base, with 12 bases remaining between them. The CDR3 runs 15 residues. Germline V gene data show CDR1 as SGHDT and CDR2 as YYEEEE. CDR3 in amino acids: CASSLSPKGSYEQYF. In nucleotides, the CDR3 is TGTGCCAGCAGCTTGTCCCCAAAGGGTTCCTACGAGCAGTACTTC. Combining the CDR3 with reference TRBV5-6 and TRBJ2-7 gives the whole variable domain DAGVTQSPTHLIKTRGQQVTLRCSPKSGHDTVSWYQQALGQGPQFIFQYYEEEERQRGNFPDRFSGHQFPNYSSELNVNALLLGDSALYLCASSLSPKGSYEQYFGPGTRLTVT.

J is TRBJ1-1 and V is TRBV5-1; D is unresolved. This CDR3 contains 13 residues. From germline, CDR1 is SGHRS and CDR2 YFSETQ. Trimming cost V 0 bases and J 8 bases, with 11 bases left between them. CDR3 DNA: TGCGCCAGCAGCTTGGTGCCGGGTGGAGAAGCTTTCTTT. Translating it yields CASSLVPGGEAFF.

This clone was detected only once. The chain combines TRBV4-1 with TRBJ2-1, with 8 positions matching TRBD2. The junction had 20 bases not matched to a gene; V was cut back by 4 bases and J by 0 bases. Looked up from germline, CDR1 is MGHRA and CDR2 is YSYEKL. The CDR3 is made up of 21 amino acids. CDR3 sequence reads: CASSRSWNSGVGFNSYNEQFF. DNA for the CDR3: TGCGCCAGCAGCCGAAGTTGGAATAGCGGGGTAGGGTTTAACTCCTACAATGAGCAGTTCTTC.

The chain has TRBV28 and TRBJ2-1, with 10 bases lining up with TRBD2. The CDR3 covers 14 residues. The germline V gene encodes CDR1 MDHEN and CDR2 SYDVKM. J lost 13 bases, V lost 6 bases, and 12 bases had no gene match. The CDR3: CASSWASLAGDQFF. CDR3 DNA: TGTGCCAGCAGCTGGGCCAGCCTAGCGGGAGATCAGTTCTTC.

The gene calls are TRBV14 and TRBJ1-1; D is unresolved. This CDR3 is 14 amino acids long. CDR1 is SGHDN, CDR2 FVKESK, per germline. Trimming cost V 1 base and J 4 bases, with 10 bases left between them. CDR3 sequence: CASSQVNTITEAFF. CDR3 coding DNA: TGTGCCAGCAGCCAAGTTAACACGATCACTGAAGCTTTCTTT.

The count of this clone is one. This chain uses TRBV18 with TRBJ1-4; the D gene is possibly TRBD1 (6 bases). The germline CDR1 and CDR2 sequences are KGHSH and LQKENI. Trimming cost V 2 bases and J 6 bases, with 10 bases left between them. The length of the CDR3 is 14 residues. The CDR3 DNA sequence: TGTGCCAGCTCACCATCTCAGGGGTATGAAAAACTGTTTTTT. It yields the protein CASSPSQGYEKLFF. Based on the CDR3 plus reference TRBV18 and TRBJ1-4, the full variable domain is NAGVMQNPRHLVRRRGQEARLRCSPMKGHSHVYWYRQLPEEGLKFMVYLQKENIIDESGMPKERFSAEFPKEGPSILRIQQVVRGDSAAYFCASSPSQGYEKLFFGSGTQLSVL.

This chain joins TRBV10-1 and TRBJ2-5; possibly TRBD1 for D (6 bases). Trimming took off 5 bases at V and 8 bases at J, with 15 bases between the two ends. In germline, CDR1 is WNHNN, CDR2 SYGVQD (reference sequence). This CDR3 comprises 13 residues. CDR3 in DNA: TGCGCCAGCAGTAAACAGGGTATGACCACCCAGTACTTC. This encodes CASSKQGMTTQYF.

The chain uses TRBV29-1 and TRBJ2-7; D is unresolved. The V and J ends lost 2 bases and 2 bases respectively, with 4 bases between them. The CDR3 covers 11 residues. CDR1 and CDR2 from the germline V gene are SQVTM and ANQGSEA. This CDR3 reads CSVERAYEQYF. For the CDR3, the DNA is TGCAGCGTTGAAAGAGCCTACGAGCAGTACTTC.

The rearrangement uses TRBV19 and TRBJ2-4, with 8 bases identical to TRBD1. CDR3 length equals 19 residues. CDR1 and CDR2 (germline): LNHDA, SQIVND (reference sequence). Trimming took 5 bases from V and 1 from J; bases not matched to a gene: 16. CDR3 DNA sequence: TGTGCCAGTAGTGAATACGACAGGGGCCGGACATGGGCCAAAAACATTCAGTACTTC. This sequence encodes CASSEYDRGRTWAKNIQYF.

V is TRBV7-3 and J is TRBJ2-2; a weak D match, TRBD2 (5 bases). Trimming pared 1 base from V and 7 bases from J, leaving 10 bases between. Per the germline V gene, CDR1 is SGHTA and CDR2 is FQGTGA. The CDR3 spans 14 residues. CDR3 nucleotides: TGTGCCAGCAGCTTAATAGTGAGCGGCGGGGAGCTGTTTTTT. Amino acids: CASSLIVSGGELFF.

Note on this clone: The same CDR3 is also encoded by other DNA sequences in this sample. V and J are TRBV2 and TRBJ2-1; D is perhaps TRBD2 (5 bases). CDR3 length equals 19 residues. V was trimmed by 11 bases and J by 0 bases, leaving 29 bases between them. Germline V gives CDR1 SNHLY, CDR2 FYNNEI. The CDR3 nucleotides read TGTGCCTGCTGTGACGGGTGGGCGCGGGTGGGGAGCTCCTACAATGAGCAGTTCTTC. Translating gives CACCDGWARVGSSYNEQFF.

This sequence joins TRBV10-1 and TRBJ1-1; tentatively, D is TRBD1 (5 bases). Trimming left V 0 bases short and J 5 bases short, with 10 bases between. Germline loops: CDR1 WNHNN, CDR2 SYGVQD (reference sequence). This CDR3 is built from 14 residues. The CDR3 loop is CASSESGGATEAFF. The CDR3, as DNA: TGCGCCAGCAGTGAGTCGGGAGGGGCGACTGAAGCTTTCTTT.